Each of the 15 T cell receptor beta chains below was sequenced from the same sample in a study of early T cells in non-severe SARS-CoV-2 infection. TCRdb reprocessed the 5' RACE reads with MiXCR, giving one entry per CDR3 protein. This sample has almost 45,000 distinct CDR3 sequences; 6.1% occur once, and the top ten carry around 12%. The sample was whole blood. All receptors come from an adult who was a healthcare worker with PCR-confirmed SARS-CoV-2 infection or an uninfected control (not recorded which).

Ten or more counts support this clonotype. The CDR3 sequence: CSARSGIGQPQHF. DNA for the CDR3: TGCAGTGCTAGATCCGGTATAGGACAGCCCCAGCATTTT. The chain joins TRBV20-1 to TRBJ1-5; D unclear. This CDR3 has 13 residues. Germline lookup yields CDR1 DFQATT and CDR2 SNEGSKA (reference sequence). Trimming removed 2 bases from V and 7 bases from J, with 12 bases in between.

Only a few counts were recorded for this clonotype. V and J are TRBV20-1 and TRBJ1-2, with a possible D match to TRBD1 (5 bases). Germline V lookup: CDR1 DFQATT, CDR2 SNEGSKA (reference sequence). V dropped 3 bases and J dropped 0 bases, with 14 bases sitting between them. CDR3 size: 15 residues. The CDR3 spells CSASILTAANYGYTF. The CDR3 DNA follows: TGCAGTGCTAGTATTTTGACAGCTGCTAACTATGGCTACACCTTC.

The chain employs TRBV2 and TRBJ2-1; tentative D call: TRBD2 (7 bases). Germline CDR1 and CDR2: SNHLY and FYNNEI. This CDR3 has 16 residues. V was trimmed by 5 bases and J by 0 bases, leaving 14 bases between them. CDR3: CASSFAGASSYNEQFF. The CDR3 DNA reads TGTGCCAGCAGTTTTGCGGGGGCTAGCTCCTACAATGAGCAGTTCTTC.

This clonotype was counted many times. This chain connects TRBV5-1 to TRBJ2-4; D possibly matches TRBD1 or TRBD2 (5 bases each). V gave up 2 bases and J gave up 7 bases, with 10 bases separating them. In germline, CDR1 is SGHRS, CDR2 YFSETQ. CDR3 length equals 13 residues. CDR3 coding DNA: TGCGCCAGCAGCTTACAGGAGGCGAACATTCAGTACTTC. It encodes CASSLQEANIQYF.

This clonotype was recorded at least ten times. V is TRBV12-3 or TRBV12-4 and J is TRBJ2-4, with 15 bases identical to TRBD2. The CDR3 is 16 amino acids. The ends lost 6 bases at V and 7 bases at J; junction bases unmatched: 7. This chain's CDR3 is CASSTSGLAGGNIQYF. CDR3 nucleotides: TGTGCCAGCAGCACTTCCGGACTAGCGGGGGGGAACATTCAGTACTTC.

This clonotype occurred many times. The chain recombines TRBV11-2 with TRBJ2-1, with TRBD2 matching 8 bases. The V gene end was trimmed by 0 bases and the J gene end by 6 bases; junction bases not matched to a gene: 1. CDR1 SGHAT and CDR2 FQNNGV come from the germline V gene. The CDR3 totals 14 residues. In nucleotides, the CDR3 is TGTGCCAGCAGCTTAGAGGGGACTAGCAATGAGCAGTTCTTC. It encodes CASSLEGTSNEQFF.

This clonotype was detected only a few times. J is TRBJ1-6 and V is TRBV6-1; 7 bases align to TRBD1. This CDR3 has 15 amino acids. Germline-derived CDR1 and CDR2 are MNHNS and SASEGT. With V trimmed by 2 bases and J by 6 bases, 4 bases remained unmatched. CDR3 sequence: CASSESQGVNSPLHF. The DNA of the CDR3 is TGTGCCAGCAGTGAAAGTCAGGGGGTTAATTCACCCCTCCACTTT.

The CDR3 DNA sequence: TGTGCCAGCAGCCAACTAGCGGGTTTCCGGAGTAGAGAGACCCAGTACTTC. It yields the protein CASSQLAGFRSRETQYF. The chain carries TRBV7-6 and TRBJ2-5; 9 bases agree with TRBD2. The length of the CDR3 is 17 residues. From germline, CDR1 is SGHVS and CDR2 FNYEAQ. The V segment lost 5 bases and the J segment 4 bases; nucleotides outside the gene matches: 14.

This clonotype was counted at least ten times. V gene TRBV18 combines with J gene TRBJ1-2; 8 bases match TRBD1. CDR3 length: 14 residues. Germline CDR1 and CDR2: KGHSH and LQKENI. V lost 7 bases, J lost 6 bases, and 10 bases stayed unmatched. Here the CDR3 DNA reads TGTGCCAGCTTCCAGGGGGCCAGGGCCGATGGCTACACCTTC. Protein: CASFQGARADGYTF.

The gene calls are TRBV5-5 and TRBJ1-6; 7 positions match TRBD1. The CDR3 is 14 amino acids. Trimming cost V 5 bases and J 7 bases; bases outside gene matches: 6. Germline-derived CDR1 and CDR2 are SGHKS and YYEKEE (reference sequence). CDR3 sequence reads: CASRRDSSNSPLHF. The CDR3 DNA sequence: TGTGCCAGCAGAAGGGACAGCTCCAATTCACCCCTCCACTTT.

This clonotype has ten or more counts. The CDR3 region has the DNA TGTGCCAGCAGCGTAGCCCTAGCGGGGGGTAATGAGCAGTTCTTC. Its protein is CASSVALAGGNEQFF. The V gene is TRBV9, the J gene TRBJ2-1, with 11 bases identical to TRBD2. The CDR3 has 15 residues. V was clipped by 0 bases and J by 7 bases; unmatched bases: 3. Germline CDR1 reads SGDLS; CDR2 reads YYNGEE.

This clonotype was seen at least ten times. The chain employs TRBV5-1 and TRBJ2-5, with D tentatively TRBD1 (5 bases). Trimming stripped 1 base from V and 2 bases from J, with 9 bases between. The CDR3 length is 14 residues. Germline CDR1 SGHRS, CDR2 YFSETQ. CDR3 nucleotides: TGCGCCAGCAGCTTGCAAGGACAACAAGAGACCCAGTACTTC. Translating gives CASSLQGQQETQYF.

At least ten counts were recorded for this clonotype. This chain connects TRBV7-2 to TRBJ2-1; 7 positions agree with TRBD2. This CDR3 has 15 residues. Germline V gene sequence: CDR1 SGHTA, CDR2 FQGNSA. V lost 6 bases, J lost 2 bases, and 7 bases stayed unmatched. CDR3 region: CASSPSSGAYNEQFF. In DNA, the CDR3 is TGTGCCAGCAGTCCATCCAGCGGGGCCTACAATGAGCAGTTCTTC.

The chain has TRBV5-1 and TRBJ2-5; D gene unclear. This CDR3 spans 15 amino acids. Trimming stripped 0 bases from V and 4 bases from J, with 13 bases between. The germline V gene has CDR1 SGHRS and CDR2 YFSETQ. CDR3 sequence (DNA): TGCGCCAGCAGCTTGGCGGCAACGAGGCTAGAGACCCAGTACTTC. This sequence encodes CASSLAATRLETQYF.

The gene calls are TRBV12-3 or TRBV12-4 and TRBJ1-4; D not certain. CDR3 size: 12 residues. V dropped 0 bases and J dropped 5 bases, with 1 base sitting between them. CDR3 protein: CASSLANEKLFF. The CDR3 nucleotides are TGTGCCAGCAGTTTAGCGAATGAAAAACTGTTTTTT.